The 7 T cell receptor beta chains listed next were all sequenced from one sample in a study of blood T cell repertoires in COVID-19. This table comes from immunoSEQ multiplex PCR, and its TCRdb copy is limited to in-frame clones, with some not included. This sample yields 150,000 or so clones, of which about 79% are seen a single time; roughly 9.8% belongs to the top ten. Sequenced sample: peripheral blood. The receptor source for this set is a woman between 45 and 60 years old with acute or convalescent COVID-19.

This sequence joins TRBV19 and TRBJ1-1; D remains ambiguous. Trimming shortened V by 1 base and J by 8 bases, and 11 bases separated the two germline ends. Germline CDR1 is LNHDA and CDR2 is SQIVND (reference sequence). The CDR3 loop spans 13 amino acids. CDR3 sequence: CASSIAPPLEAFF. The CDR3 DNA reads as TGTGCCAGTAGTATAGCCCCACCCCTAGAAGCTTTCTTT.

This rearrangement joins TRBV15 to TRBJ2-7; D may be TRBD2 (5 bases). The CDR3 is 16 amino acids. V was clipped by 5 bases and J by 2 bases, with 19 bases between them. In germline, CDR1 is LNHNV, CDR2 YYDKDF (reference sequence). The CDR3 loop is CATSGPKETRAYEQYF. Here the CDR3 DNA reads TGTGCCACCAGCGGACCCAAAGAGACGCGGGCCTACGAGCAGTACTTC.

The rearrangement uses TRBV5-1 and TRBJ2-6, with TRBD1 matching over 8 bases. V was clipped by 0 bases and J by 4 bases; unmatched bases: 3. CDR1 and CDR2 from the germline V gene are SGHRS and YFSETQ. This CDR3 is 16 amino acids long. CDR3 nucleotide sequence: TGCGCCAGCAGCTTGGGGCAGGGGGCCGGGGCCAACGTCCTGACTTTC. Protein sequence: CASSLGQGAGANVLTF. The full variable domain, its missing parts supplied by reference TRBV5-1 and TRBJ2-6, is KAGVTQTPRYLIKTRGQQVTLSCSPISGHRSVSWYQQTPGQGLQFLFEYFSETQRNKGNFPGRFSGRQFSNSRSEMNVSTLELGDSALYLCASSLGQGAGANVLTFGAGSRLTVL.

This chain links TRBV18 with TRBJ2-2, with D uncertain. This CDR3 is built from 13 residues. Germline V CDR1 and CDR2: KGHSH, LQKENI. Trimming removed 1 base at V and 5 bases at J, with 5 bases between. Written as DNA, the CDR3 is TGTGCCAGCTCACCACAAGCTACCGGGGAGCTGTTTTTT. This encodes CASSPQATGELFF.

The chain employs TRBV4-3 and TRBJ1-2; a possible D gene is TRBD1 (5 bases). Deletions cut 4 bases from V and 8 bases from J, with 17 bases between. The CDR3 totals 14 residues. Germline CDR1 LGHNA, CDR2 YSLEER. The CDR3 loop reads CASSLAQGTLGYTF. The DNA for the CDR3 is TGCGCCAGCAGCCTCGCGCAGGGAACTCTGGGCTACACCTTC.

The chain couples TRBV12-3 or TRBV12-4 to TRBJ1-1; D unresolved. V was shortened by 5 bases and J by 2 bases, with 6 bases between the two germline ends. There are 12 residues in the CDR3. The DNA of the CDR3 is TGTGCCAGCAGTCCCCAAAACACTGAAGCTTTCTTT. This encodes CASSPQNTEAFF.

This chain joins TRBV4-2 and TRBJ2-1; 7 bases match TRBD2. Looked up from germline, CDR1 is LGHNA and CDR2 is YNFKEQ. There are 18 residues in the CDR3. V lost 1 base, J lost 4 bases, and 13 bases stayed unmatched. CDR3 in amino acids: CASSQVGVGGPSYNEQFF. CDR3 nucleotide sequence: TGTGCCAGCAGCCAAGTTGGGGTGGGAGGGCCTTCGTACAATGAGCAGTTCTTC.